This T cell receptor beta chain was profiled in a study of graft-versus-host responses after intestinal transplantation. Clones were read by immunoSEQ multiplex PCR, and TCRdb kept only the in-frame ones, dropping some. This table holds some 55,000 clones, less than 95% found once. V was clipped by 6 bases and J by 4 bases; unmatched bases: 5. The CDR3 is 14 amino acids. Per the germline V gene, CDR1 is ENHRY and CDR2 is SYGVKD. The rearrangement uses TRBV10-3 and TRBJ1-5; 8 bases are a match to TRBD1. The sample consisted of PBMCs, taken about 93 weeks after intestinal transplant. The receptor was derived from a human patient who received an intestinal transplant, so some T cells may come from the graft donor. The CDR3, as DNA: TGTGCCATCAGGGACAGGGAGGGGAATCAGCCCCAGCATTTT. Its protein is CAIRDREGNQPQHF.